These 11 T cell receptor beta chains were sequenced from one sample in a study of PD-L1 blockade in urothelial cancer. The time point is: peripheral blood 6 weeks after treatment start. Assay used: immunoSEQ multiplex PCR; TCRdb lists only in-frame clones, some missing. The sample contains 35,000 or so clones, approximately 80% of which appear only once. Sequenced here: PBMCs, sampled around atezolizumab (anti-PD-L1) treatment. These receptors all come from a man between 40 and 49 years old with urothelial cancer.

This clone has just a few counts. The rearrangement uses TRBV30 and TRBJ2-1; D is perhaps TRBD2 (5 bases). The CDR3 has 12 residues. The germline gives CDR1 GTSNPN, CDR2 SVGIG (reference sequence). The germline V and J ends were trimmed by 1 base and 5 bases, with 6 bases remaining between them. CDR3 loop: CAWSDGDNEQFF. CDR3 DNA sequence: TGTGCCTGGAGTGACGGGGACAATGAGCAGTTCTTC.

As to this clone: Relative to the germline gene, one junction end is altered; a read error may explain this. CDR3 nucleotides: TGCGCCAGCAGCCCGTGGACTAGCGGGAGAGCAGATATGCAGTATTTT. This encodes CASSPWTSGRADMQYF. V usage is TRBV5-1 and J usage is TRBJ2-3; TRBD2 aligns across 13 bases. The CDR3 has 16 amino acids. Germline CDR1 reads SGHRS; CDR2 reads YFSETQ.

The V call is TRBV27, the J call TRBJ2-1, with D possibly being TRBD1 (5 bases). V lost 9 bases, J lost 1 base, and 13 bases lay in between. CDR3 length: 14 residues. The germline CDR1 and CDR2 sequences are MNHEY and SMNVEV (reference sequence). The CDR3 coding sequence is TGTGCCAGTCAAGGGGCGGCTTCCTACAATGAGCAGTTCTTC. Translation: CASQGAASYNEQFF.

The gene calls are TRBV2 and TRBJ2-3; 7 bases match TRBD2. Germline-derived CDR1 and CDR2 are SNHLY and FYNNEI. The CDR3 totals 15 residues. Trimming removed 4 bases from V and 3 bases from J; junction bases left unmatched: 7. CDR3 amino acids: CASSGPGGRTDTQYF. In nucleotides, the CDR3 is TGTGCCAGCAGTGGTCCGGGAGGAAGGACAGATACGCAGTATTTT.

The V and J genes are TRBV27 and TRBJ2-7; 8 bases line up with TRBD2. Trimming at V came to 10 bases and at J to 2 bases, leaving 4 bases not matched to a gene. Germline assignment: CDR1 MNHEY and CDR2 SMNVEV (reference sequence). The CDR3 is 12 amino acids. This CDR3 reads CATLAGPYEQYF. CDR3 coding DNA: TGTGCCACTTTAGCGGGGCCCTACGAGCAGTACTTC.

The chain uses TRBV11-3 and TRBJ2-2; tentative D call: TRBD2 (7 bases). The length of the CDR3 is 17 residues. V was shortened by 2 bases and J by 3 bases, with 16 bases between the two germline ends. The germline CDR1 and CDR2 sequences are SGHNT and YENEEA. The CDR3, as DNA: TGTGCCAGCAGCTTACCCTTAGGCGGGGGCGACACCGGGGAGCTGTTTTTT. Protein: CASSLPLGGGDTGELFF. Looking up the rest from reference TRBV11-3 and TRBJ2-2 gives the full variable domain: EAGVVQSPRYKIIEKKQPVAFWCNPISGHNTLYWYLQNLGQGPELLIRYENEEAVDDSQLPKDRFSAERLKGVDSTLKIQPAELGDSAVYLCASSLPLGGGDTGELFFGEGSRLTVL.

The rearrangement links TRBV11-3 to TRBJ2-1, with TRBD2 matching 7 bases. Germline V gene lookup returns CDR1 SGHNT and CDR2 YENEEA. The ends lost 7 bases at V and 0 bases at J; junction bases unmatched: 3. The CDR3 is 14 amino acids. In nucleotides, the CDR3 is TGTGCCAGCAAGAAGCGGGACTCCTACAATGAGCAGTTCTTC. Its translation: CASKKRDSYNEQFF.

In DNA form, the CDR3 reads TGTGCCAGCATTCCCCTCCGGGGGAATTCTGGGGCCAACGTCCTGACTTTC. This gives the protein CASIPLRGNSGANVLTF. The genes are TRBV28 and TRBJ2-6; D is perhaps TRBD2 (6 bases). Germline lookup yields CDR1 MDHEN and CDR2 SYDVKM. V was clipped by 7 bases and J by 1 base, with 17 bases between them. The CDR3 length is 17 residues.

CDR3 sequence (DNA): TGTGCCAGCAGCTTAGATCAATGGCCCACAGATACGCAGTATTTT. The encoded protein is CASSLDQWPTDTQYF. The chain carries TRBV11-2 and TRBJ2-3; no clear D. Per germline, CDR1 SGHAT and CDR2 FQNNGV. This CDR3 is 15 amino acids long. V lost 0 bases and J lost 2, with 9 bases in between.

The V and J genes are TRBV5-6 and TRBJ2-7; 9 nucleotides match TRBD1. CDR3 size: 14 residues. J lost 8 bases, V lost 4 bases, and 10 bases had no gene match. Germline values: CDR1 SGHDT, CDR2 YYEEEE. The CDR3 DNA sequence: TGTGCCAGCAGCCCAAGGGACAGGGAATCCAAGCAGTACTTC. As protein: CASSPRDRESKQYF.

This clone came up a few times. The V call is TRBV14, the J call TRBJ2-3; D is unresolved. Germline values: CDR1 SGHDN, CDR2 FVKESK. Trimming took off 5 bases at V and 2 bases at J, with 2 bases between the two ends. This CDR3 is 11 amino acids long. In nucleotides, the CDR3 is TGTGCCAGCAGCTACACAGATACGCAGTATTTT. This encodes CASSYTDTQYF.